The 3 T cell receptor beta chains below all came from one sample that was sequenced in a study of blood T cell repertoires in COVID-19. The method was immunoSEQ multiplex PCR; TCRdb's version includes in-frame clones alone and lacks a portion of them. The sample has about 210,000 clones, roughly 85% seen once. The sequenced sample was PBMCs or T cells enriched from blood (not recorded which). The receptors here all came from a man between 40 and 49 years old who had recovered from COVID-19.

The V call is TRBV18, the J call TRBJ2-5; 11 positions agree with TRBD2. Germline CDR1 reads KGHSH; CDR2 reads LQKENI. V lost 4 bases to trimming and J lost 4 bases; unmatched junction nucleotides: 14. The CDR3 is 18 amino acids. Here the CDR3 reads CASSLWTSGWGSTETQYF. CDR3 DNA: TGTGCCAGCTCACTCTGGACTAGCGGGTGGGGGTCGACAGAGACCCAGTACTTC.

This chain joins TRBV24-1 and TRBJ2-5; 8 nucleotides match TRBD1. CDR1 is KGHDR and CDR2 is SFDVKD in the germline V gene. The V segment lost 4 bases and the J segment 4 bases; nucleotides outside the gene matches: 13. This CDR3 spans 17 amino acids. CDR3 in amino acids: CATSEPGGRRSSETQYF. The CDR3 DNA is TGTGCCACCAGTGAGCCAGGGGGCCGAAGATCCTCAGAGACCCAGTACTTC.

This clone was counted between two and nine times. This chain connects TRBV7-3 to TRBJ1-6; tentative D call: TRBD1 (5 bases). V gave up 5 bases and J gave up 5 bases, with 16 bases separating them. This CDR3 is built from 16 residues. The V gene's germline CDR1 is SGHTA and CDR2 FQGTGA. This CDR3 reads CASSLLGQGNNSPLHF. The DNA of the CDR3 is TGTGCCAGCAGCCTTCTCGGCCAGGGCAATAATTCACCCCTCCACTTT.